The 29 T cell receptor beta chains below were found in one sample sequenced in a study of cytomegalovirus exposure and HLA in healthy donors. With 60 Vbeta and 13 Jbeta primers, the PCR was carried out. The protocol was immunoSEQ multiplex PCR, while the TCRdb copy is restricted to in-frame clones and leaves out a portion. This table holds 160,000 or so clones, 84% found once. Sequencing used PBMCs. The source is a man aged 25-40 years in good health and CMV-seronegative.

This clone was seen a single time. The chain couples TRBV5-4 to TRBJ2-2; perhaps TRBD1 as D (5 bases). Trimming shortened V by 4 bases and J by 7 bases, and 8 bases separated the two germline ends. CDR3 length equals 12 residues. Germline V gene sequence: CDR1 SGHNT, CDR2 YYREEE (reference sequence). As DNA, the CDR3 is TGTGCCAGCAGCCAGGGTGGCGGGGAGCTGTTTTTT. This sequence encodes CASSQGGGELFF.

The V and J genes are TRBV7-8 and TRBJ2-3; 13 bases agree with TRBD2. Germline values: CDR1 SGHVS, CDR2 FQNEAQ. CDR3 length: 18 residues. Trimming cost V 5 bases and J 3 bases; bases outside gene matches: 11. CDR3 bases: TGTGCCAGCAGCGATGGACTAGCGGGAGTAGTTAATACAGATACGCAGTATTTT. This translates into CASSDGLAGVVNTDTQYF.

The chain links TRBV11-2 to TRBJ1-3, with 10 bases lining up with TRBD1. This CDR3 is built from 15 residues. Losses at the gene ends were 5 bases for V and 2 bases for J; bases not matched to a gene: 3. Per germline, CDR1 SGHAT and CDR2 FQNNGV. The CDR3, as DNA: TGTGCCAGCAGCCCCGGGACAGGGGCTGGAAACACCATATATTTT. Its translation is CASSPGTGAGNTIYF.

The chain uses TRBV10-3 and TRBJ2-3; 8 bases line up with TRBD2. The CDR3 has 14 amino acids. Germline V lookup: CDR1 ENHRY, CDR2 SYGVKD. V gave up 3 bases and J gave up 4 bases; unmatched junction bases: 3. The CDR3, as DNA: TGTGCCATCAGTGAAGCGGGAGACGCAGATACGCAGTATTTT. It yields the protein CAISEAGDADTQYF.

The rearrangement links TRBV7-9 to TRBJ1-1; possible D gene TRBD1, 6 bases. CDR3 length: 13 amino acids. Germline V CDR1 and CDR2: SEHNR, FQNEAQ (reference sequence). Trimming took 5 bases from V and 5 from J, leaving 12 bases between them. In DNA form, the CDR3 reads TGTGCCAGCAGCCCACAGGGAGAGACTGAAGCTTTCTTT. It translates to CASSPQGETEAFF.

This clone was recorded only once. V is TRBV6-6 and J is TRBJ2-5; D remains unclear. The J call is uncertain, as TRBJ2-7 better fits the DNA end. Germline V gene lookup returns CDR1 MNHNY and CDR2 SVGAGI (reference sequence). The CDR3 runs 15 residues. The CDR3 loop is CASSPSSVHSYEQYF. DNA for the CDR3: TGTGCCAGCAGTCCATCCTCGGTGCACTCCTACGAGCAGTACTTC.

The rearrangement joins TRBV27 to TRBJ1-2; 7 bases fit TRBD1. Germline V lookup: CDR1 MNHEY, CDR2 SMNVEV (reference sequence). After removal of 2 bases from V and 6 bases from J, the junction contained 12 bases not matched to a gene. This CDR3 contains 16 residues. The DNA for the CDR3 is TGTGCCAGCAGTTTAACCGGACCGGAGGGGGCCAATGGCTACACCTTC. It specifies CASSLTGPEGANGYTF.

The rearrangement links TRBV7-3 to TRBJ2-2; maybe TRBD2 (7 bases). The length of the CDR3 is 14 residues. Trimming left V 5 bases short and J 7 bases short, with 14 bases between. Germline lookup yields CDR1 SGHTA and CDR2 FQGTGA. This CDR3 reads CASSPGGTHGELFF. In nucleotides, the CDR3 is TGTGCCAGCAGCCCCGGGGGGACACACGGGGAGCTGTTTTTT.

This chain links TRBV29-1 with TRBJ1-3; D is undetermined. V was pared by 3 bases and J by 8 bases, with 8 bases between. CDR1 and CDR2 (germline): SQVTM, ANQGSEA. The CDR3 totals 11 residues. CDR3 bases: TGCAGCGTTGACCGGGGAGACACCATATATTTT. Encoded protein: CSVDRGDTIYF.

This chain uses TRBV6-5 with TRBJ2-5, with D perhaps matching TRBD1 (5 bases). Germline CDR1 reads MNHEY; CDR2 reads SVGAGI. This CDR3 is 16 amino acids long. V was pared by 2 bases and J by 4 bases, with 17 bases between. The CDR3 sequence: CASSYGPWGLGETQYF. The CDR3, as DNA: TGTGCCAGCAGTTACGGTCCGTGGGGCTTGGGAGAGACCCAGTACTTC.

Worth noting for this clone: One end of the junction varies from germline; a read error may be responsible. DNA for the CDR3: TGTGCCACCAGCAGAGATAGGAGCGCCAGCGTGCTCTTCTTC. Protein: CATSRDRSASVLFF. The chain uses TRBV15 and TRBJ2-4; no definite D call. Germline V lookup: CDR1 LNHNV, CDR2 YYDKDF (reference sequence). The CDR3 is 14 residues long.

The sample holds a few counts of this clone. J is TRBJ2-1 and V is TRBV7-2; TRBD1 might be the D (6 bases). CDR1 SGHTA and CDR2 FQGNSA come from the germline V gene. The germline V and J ends were trimmed by 4 bases and 7 bases, with 11 bases remaining between them. The CDR3 sequence is 13 residues long. CDR3 protein: CASSSRTGNEQFF. CDR3 coding DNA: TGTGCCAGCAGCTCAAGAACAGGGAATGAGCAGTTCTTC.

The genes are TRBV4-3 and TRBJ1-1; tentatively, D is TRBD1 (5 bases). The CDR3 extends over 14 amino acids. CDR1 and CDR2 (germline): LGHNA, YSLEER. Trimming shortened V by 3 bases and J by 1 base, and 9 bases separated the two germline ends. The CDR3 loop is CASSHHTGNTEAFF. CDR3 nucleotides: TGCGCCAGCAGCCACCATACAGGGAACACTGAAGCTTTCTTT.

V gene TRBV5-4 combines with J gene TRBJ2-1; a possible D gene is TRBD1 (6 bases). V lost 1 base and J 6 bases, leaving 14 bases between the germline ends. This CDR3 has 15 residues. CDR1 and CDR2 (germline): SGHNT, YYREEE (reference sequence). The CDR3, as DNA: TGTGCCAGCAGCTTGATCGACAGGATGGGCAATGAGCAGTTCTTC. As protein: CASSLIDRMGNEQFF.

This chain uses TRBV4-2 with TRBJ2-5, with TRBD1 identical over 9 bases. The CDR3 totals 20 residues. J gave up 1 base and V 0 bases, and 15 bases lay outside the gene matches. Germline loops: CDR1 LGHNA, CDR2 YNFKEQ. The CDR3 coding sequence is TGTGCCAGCAGCCAAGATCTTGGGTTTGGGACAGGGAGCGTCCAAGAGACCCAGTACTTC. It specifies CASSQDLGFGTGSVQETQYF.

The V call is TRBV19, the J call TRBJ1-1, with 8 bases identical to TRBD1. The CDR3 consists of 15 residues. V shed 2 bases, J shed 7 bases, and the junction held 9 bases outside the gene matches. CDR1 and CDR2 from the germline V gene are LNHDA and SQIVND (reference sequence). The CDR3 region is CASSIMRQGIGEAFF. The CDR3 DNA follows: TGTGCCAGTAGTATAATGCGACAGGGGATTGGTGAAGCTTTCTTT.

This sequence joins TRBV28 and TRBJ2-3; 8 positions match TRBD2. Germline-derived CDR1 and CDR2 are MDHEN and SYDVKM. Losses at the gene ends were 3 bases for V and 4 bases for J; bases not matched to a gene: 6. There are 15 residues in the CDR3. CDR3 in DNA: TGTGCCAGCAGTTTGGGACTAGTAGACTCAGATACGCAGTATTTT. Encoded protein: CASSLGLVDSDTQYF. Full variable domain (missing parts from reference TRBV28 and TRBJ2-3): DVKVTQSSRYLVKRTGEKVFLECVQDMDHENMFWYRQDPGLGLRLIYFSYDVKMKEKGDIPEGYSVSREKKERFSLILESASTNQTSMYLCASSLGLVDSDTQYFGPGTRLTVL.

As for this clone: Within the sample, other DNA sequences also encode this same CDR3. This chain joins TRBV5-1 and TRBJ2-1; 8 bases map to TRBD1. Germline V gene sequence: CDR1 SGHRS, CDR2 YFSETQ. CDR3 length: 16 residues. Trimming took 0 bases from V and 0 from J; bases not matched to a gene: 2. The CDR3 spells CASSLVGTGSYNEQFF. The DNA of the CDR3 is TGCGCCAGCAGCTTGGTCGGGACAGGCTCCTACAATGAGCAGTTCTTC.

The rearrangement links TRBV4-1 to TRBJ1-1, with a tentative D call TRBD1 (5 bases). The V and J ends lost 0 bases and 0 bases respectively, with 11 bases between them. Germline CDR1 and CDR2: MGHRA and YSYEKL. The CDR3 covers 16 residues. The CDR3 loop is CASSQDGGGLNTEAFF. CDR3 coding DNA: TGCGCCAGCAGCCAAGATGGGGGGGGATTGAACACTGAAGCTTTCTTT.

The rearrangement links TRBV19 to TRBJ2-7, with D perhaps matching TRBD1 (5 bases). Germline V gene sequence: CDR1 LNHDA, CDR2 SQIVND (reference sequence). CDR3 size: 13 residues. Trimming stripped 3 bases from V and 2 bases from J, with 8 bases between. The CDR3 loop reads CASSIGAAYEQYF. The CDR3 coding sequence is TGTGCCAGTAGTATTGGGGCCGCCTACGAGCAGTACTTC.

This chain links TRBV25-1 with TRBJ1-6; a possible D gene is TRBD1 (6 bases). Germline assignment: CDR1 MGHDK and CDR2 SYGVNS. This CDR3 contains 13 residues. The V gene lost 6 bases and the J gene lost 7 bases, with 10 bases spanning the gap. The CDR3 loop is CASRDRINSPLHF. In DNA form, the CDR3 reads TGTGCCAGCAGGGACAGAATAAATTCACCCCTCCACTTT.

V is TRBV7-2 and J is TRBJ1-2, with D possibly matching TRBD1 (5 bases). Trimming removed 5 bases at V and 0 bases at J, with 7 bases between. CDR1 and CDR2 from the germline V gene are SGHTA and FQGNSA. The CDR3 runs to 13 residues. CDR3 loop: CASSPRANYGYTF. CDR3 bases: TGTGCCAGCAGCCCCAGGGCTAACTATGGCTACACCTTC.

The chain is built from TRBV5-1 and TRBJ1-1; D unclear. The V end was cut by 2 bases, the J end by 2 bases, with 10 bases between. The CDR3 spans 14 residues. The germline CDR1 and CDR2 sequences are SGHRS and YFSETQ. CDR3 coding DNA: TGCGCCAGCAGCTTTAGACAAACAAACACTGAAGCTTTCTTT. As protein: CASSFRQTNTEAFF.

The genes are TRBV6-4 and TRBJ2-7, with D maybe TRBD2 (6 bases). V was trimmed by 8 bases and J by 6 bases, leaving 8 bases between them. Germline loops: CDR1 MRHNA, CDR2 SNTAGT. CDR3 length: 10 residues. The CDR3 sequence is CASGLCEQYF. CDR3 coding DNA: TGTGCCAGCGGACTATGCGAGCAGTACTTC.

This clone was picked up one time. V and J are TRBV4-1 and TRBJ1-2; TRBD1 might be the D (6 bases). Trimming cost V 4 bases and J 3 bases, with 15 bases left between them. The CDR3 consists of 15 residues. Germline CDR1 is MGHRA and CDR2 is YSYEKL. CDR3 sequence: CASSPGQTEDYGYTF. CDR3 coding DNA: TGCGCCAGCAGCCCTGGACAGACCGAGGACTATGGCTACACCTTC.

The chain combines TRBV2 with TRBJ2-1, with 12 nucleotides matching TRBD1. The CDR3 is 17 amino acids. Per the germline V gene, CDR1 is SNHLY and CDR2 is FYNNEI. J was trimmed by 8 bases and V by 5 bases; bases with no gene match: 13. The CDR3 region has the DNA TGTGCCAGCAGTTACAGACTTGGGACAGGGGGCTTGGATGAGCAGTTCTTC. This codes for CASSYRLGTGGLDEQFF.

This chain connects TRBV6-5 to TRBJ1-2, with 8 bases that match TRBD1. Germline V lookup: CDR1 MNHEY, CDR2 SVGAGI. The CDR3 sequence is 15 residues long. V dropped 0 bases and J dropped 6; count of bases not matched to a gene: 6. The CDR3, as DNA: TGTGCCAGCAGTTACTCGCGGGGGACAGGAGATGGCTACACCTTC. This gives the protein CASSYSRGTGDGYTF.

This clone was observed once. The rearrangement joins TRBV19 to TRBJ2-7; a weak D match, TRBD1 (6 bases). V shed 3 bases and J shed 6 bases, with 15 bases lying between them. CDR1 is LNHDA and CDR2 is SQIVND in the germline V gene (reference sequence). CDR3 length: 14 amino acids. The CDR3 is CASSILSQGAEQYF. As DNA, the CDR3 is TGTGCCAGTAGTATCTTATCACAGGGAGCCGAGCAGTACTTC.

This sequence joins TRBV7-6 and TRBJ2-7, with a weak D call TRBD1 (6 bases). This CDR3 spans 15 amino acids. Trimming pared 5 bases from V and 1 base from J, leaving 15 bases between. CDR1 SGHVS and CDR2 FNYEAQ come from the germline V gene. CDR3 amino acids: CASSPRQEGSYEQYF. CDR3 in DNA: TGTGCCAGCAGCCCACGACAGGAAGGGTCCTACGAGCAGTACTTC.